Below, one T cell receptor (beta chain) is given with its context. There is no known antigen for this receptor. Base qualities are not at hand, and no much larger clone is one base apart. These data originate in a study of control samples from healthy donors and cancer patients (TCRdb year 2020). CDR1 MNHNS and CDR2 SASEGT are derived from the germline V gene. The V end loses 1 base and the J end loses 0 bases, and a stretch of 10 bases separates them. The CDR3, from cysteine to phenylalanine, totals 16 residues. The read is trimmed to its CDR3 DNA, 48 bases read in frame from base 1. Library method: the immunoSEQ multiplex PCR assay. Held by TCRdb, this immuneACCESS table contains in-frame sequences only and omits some clones. Under half of the omission traces to an unresolved V gene where checked; the cause of the rest is unknown. In all, the sample holds over 120,000 clones, and more than 90% of those were seen once. 3.2% of the sample is in the top ten clones.

The sequencing input was blood. The receptor's source is a man aged 30 to 45 in good health. The rearrangement joined TRBV6-1 to TRBJ1-5; the D gene is perhaps TRBD1, from 5 matching bases. Here the CDR3 is given as CASSEEAGFSNQPQHF. The DNA sequence is TGTGCCAGCAGTGAAGAGGCAGGGTTTAGCAATCAGCCCCAGCATTTT.